Below, one T cell receptor beta chain is given with its context. Antigen specificity is unknown. These data come from a study of Ad26.COV2.S vaccination and SARS-CoV-2 variants. Study results and caveats: Substantial breadth was reportedly displayed by spike-specific CD8+ and CD4+ T cell responses after vaccination. Responses of T cells in total may have been underestimated by the TCR breadth and depth analyses.

Trimming shortened V by 6 bases and J by 5 bases, and 14 bases separated the two germline ends. The CDR3 sequence is 14 residues long. The germline CDR1 and CDR2 sequences are LNHDA and SQIVND (reference sequence). Clones were sequenced by immunoSEQ multiplex PCR, and TCRdb holds only the in-frame ones, with some missing. The sample includes approximately 340,000 clones, roughly nine tenths of them seen just once. This chain joins TRBV19 and TRBJ1-5; D perhaps matches TRBD1 (5 bases). The sequences come from peripheral blood, collected after recovery from COVID-19. This TCR derives from a human donor who had recovered from COVID-19. The CDR3 region has the DNA TGTGCCAGTAGGGACACAAGGGCTTATCAGCCCCAGCATTTT. Amino acid sequence: CASRDTRAYQPQHF.